One and the same sample provided the 23 T cell receptor beta chains below, sequenced in a study of T cell responses to AZD1222 COVID-19 vaccine. Measured with immunoSEQ multiplex PCR; TCRdb has only the in-frame clones, and not every one. In the table there are about 120,000 clones, around nine tenths of which are singletons. Sequenced material: peripheral blood, taken on day 0 of AZD1222 vaccination. These TCRs come from an adult in good health.

The chain is built from TRBV6-5 and TRBJ1-6; the D is unclear. V was cut by 10 bases and J by 9 bases, with 16 bases left in between. In germline, CDR1 is MNHEY, CDR2 SVGAGI. The CDR3 has 13 amino acids. Written as DNA, the CDR3 is TGTGCCACCCGGTCCCTAATAGTTTCACCCCTCCACTTT. It yields the protein CATRSLIVSPLHF.

The chain links TRBV7-9 to TRBJ2-3; D gene ambiguous. Deletions cut 1 base from V and 0 bases from J, with 5 bases between. CDR1 and CDR2 from the germline V gene are SEHNR and FQNEAQ (reference sequence). The CDR3 length is 14 residues. CDR3 DNA: TGTGCCAGCAGCTTAGATGACAGCACAGATACGCAGTATTTT. This translates into CASSLDDSTDTQYF. The variable domain in full, completed from reference TRBV7-9 and TRBJ2-3, reads DTGVSQNPRHKITKRGQNVTFRCDPISEHNRLYWYRQTLGQGPEFLTYFQNEAQLEKSRLLSDRFSAERPKGSFSTLEIQRTEQGDSAMYLCASSLDDSTDTQYFGPGTRLTVL.

The chain couples TRBV30 to TRBJ2-3; unclear D gene. Deletions cut 2 bases from V and 8 bases from J, with 11 bases between. Germline V lookup: CDR1 GTSNPN, CDR2 SVGIG (reference sequence). CDR3 length: 12 residues. CDR3 sequence: CAWSSVRATQYF. The DNA for the CDR3 is TGTGCCTGGAGTTCGGTCCGGGCTACGCAGTATTTT. The variable domain in full, with the rest retrieved from reference TRBV30 and TRBJ2-3, is SQTIHQWPATLVQPVGSPLSLECTVEGTSNPNLYWYRQAAGRGLQLLFYSVGIGQISSEVPQNLSASRPQDRQFILSSKKLLLSDSGFYLCAWSSVRATQYFGPGTRLTVL.

J is TRBJ2-3 and V is TRBV7-2; the D is unclear. Deletions cut 5 bases from V and 0 bases from J, with 6 bases between. This CDR3 is 13 amino acids long. CDR1 and CDR2 (germline): SGHTA, FQGNSA. CDR3 sequence: CASSPHSTDTQYF. The CDR3 nucleotides are TGTGCCAGCAGCCCCCATAGCACAGATACGCAGTATTTT.

The chain combines TRBV7-9 with TRBJ2-5; 8 bases are a match to TRBD2. The CDR3 contains 16 residues. CDR1 and CDR2 (germline): SEHNR, FQNEAQ (reference sequence). V lost 4 bases, J lost 5 bases, and 12 bases stayed unmatched. CDR3 DNA sequence: TGTGCCAGCAGCTCCGGGGGAGCGGGGGCCTCGGAGACCCAGTACTTC. Translation gives CASSSGGAGASETQYF. The entire variable domain, with the rest obtained from reference TRBV7-9 and TRBJ2-5, is as follows: DTGVSQNPRHKITKRGQNVTFRCDPISEHNRLYWYRQTLGQGPEFLTYFQNEAQLEKSRLLSDRFSAERPKGSFSTLEIQRTEQGDSAMYLCASSSGGAGASETQYFGPGTRLLVL.

This clone was detected a few times. The CDR3 reads CASSSRDRGLMGGGGYTF. CDR3 bases: TGTGCCAGCAGCTCCCGGGACAGGGGGCTAATGGGGGGAGGTGGCTACACCTTC. The chain recombines TRBV9 with TRBJ1-2, with TRBD1 matching 12 bases. Trimming removed 4 bases from V and 7 bases from J; junction bases left unmatched: 17. This CDR3 has 18 amino acids. Germline CDR1 is SGDLS and CDR2 is YYNGEE.

The chain joins TRBV4-2 to TRBJ2-1; the match to TRBD1 covers 11 bases. Per the germline V gene, CDR1 is LGHNA and CDR2 is YNFKEQ. The length of the CDR3 is 16 residues. V lost 2 bases, J lost 7 bases, and 7 bases stayed unmatched. The chain's CDR3 is CASSQKSGTGGNEQFF. CDR3 coding DNA: TGTGCCAGCAGCCAAAAGTCGGGGACAGGGGGAAATGAGCAGTTCTTC.

V is TRBV4-1 and J is TRBJ2-1, with unresolved D. Germline CDR1 MGHRA, CDR2 YSYEKL. The CDR3 spans 14 residues. Trimming removed 3 bases from V and 6 bases from J, with 12 bases in between. CDR3 DNA: TGCGCCAGCAGCCACCCTGTGGTAAGCAATGAGCAGTTCTTC. It specifies CASSHPVVSNEQFF.

The sample holds a few counts of this clone. V usage is TRBV3-1 (or the pseudogene TRBV3-2) and J usage is TRBJ2-4; tentatively, D is TRBD1 (5 bases). Germline lookup yields CDR1 LGHDT and CDR2 YNNKEL (reference sequence). The CDR3 loop spans 16 amino acids. V gave up 0 bases and J gave up 5 bases, with 14 bases separating them. The CDR3 nucleotides read TGTGCCAGCAGCCAAGATTTCGCGACAGTTGAAAACATTCAGTACTTC. Its protein is CASSQDFATVENIQYF.

CDR3 region: CASSPTAGATEAFF. DNA for the CDR3: TGTGCCAGCAGTCCTACAGCAGGGGCCACTGAAGCTTTCTTT. The chain is built from TRBV28 and TRBJ1-1, with D perhaps TRBD1 (6 bases). V lost 5 bases and J 4 bases, leaving 14 bases between the germline ends. Germline CDR1 is MDHEN and CDR2 is SYDVKM. The CDR3 spans 14 residues.

This chain connects TRBV13 to TRBJ2-3; either TRBD1 or TRBD2 may supply D (6 bases each). V lost 5 bases and J 6 bases, leaving 21 bases between the germline ends. CDR1 and CDR2 (germline): PRHDT, FYEKMQ (reference sequence). The CDR3 length is 16 residues. CDR3 sequence: CASSPRWGLGADTQYF. DNA of the CDR3: TGTGCCAGCAGCCCACGTTGGGGACTGGGGGCGGATACGCAGTATTTT.

The chain combines TRBV4-1 with TRBJ1-2; D is unresolved. The CDR3 is made up of 13 amino acids. Trimming took off 2 bases at V and 4 bases at J, with 8 bases between the two ends. Germline V gene sequence: CDR1 MGHRA, CDR2 YSYEKL. For the CDR3, the DNA is TGCGCCAGCAGCCAAACTGGGTCCTATGGCTACACCTTC. It translates to CASSQTGSYGYTF.

This chain links TRBV5-4 with TRBJ2-7; 9 bases are shared with TRBD1. CDR1 and CDR2 from the germline V gene are SGHNT and YYREEE (reference sequence). The CDR3 runs to 16 residues. Trimming took 0 bases from V and 0 from J; bases not matched to a gene: 4. The CDR3 loop reads CASSLEGQGTSYEQYF. CDR3 in DNA: TGTGCCAGCAGCTTGGAAGGACAGGGGACCTCCTACGAGCAGTACTTC.

V is TRBV30 and J is TRBJ1-1; D unresolved. The germline V gene encodes CDR1 GTSNPN and CDR2 SVGIG (reference sequence). Trimming shortened V by 0 bases and J by 1 base, and 6 bases separated the two germline ends. The CDR3 totals 13 residues. This CDR3 reads CAWSVMGNTEAFF. Here the CDR3 DNA reads TGTGCCTGGAGTGTAATGGGGAACACTGAAGCTTTCTTT.

The rearrangement links TRBV15 to TRBJ2-7; D possibly corresponds to TRBD2 (6 bases). CDR1 and CDR2 (germline): LNHNV, YYDKDF (reference sequence). The V and J ends lost 2 bases and 2 bases respectively, with 10 bases between them. The CDR3 is 14 residues long. The CDR3 DNA reads TGTGCCACCAGCAGAAGGGGACTGGCCTACGAGCAGTACTTC. The encoded protein is CATSRRGLAYEQYF.

The chain has TRBV4-1 and TRBJ1-1; D not certain. Germline lookup yields CDR1 MGHRA and CDR2 YSYEKL. This CDR3 is 15 amino acids long. V was trimmed by 3 bases and J by 3 bases, leaving 14 bases between them. The CDR3 loop is CASSHGVEFHTEAFF. The CDR3 nucleotides are TGCGCCAGCAGCCACGGGGTGGAGTTCCACACTGAAGCTTTCTTT.

This clone was observed once. DNA of the CDR3: TGCGCCAGCAGAACCACCGGGACACCGGGTTTATATGGCTACACCTTC. Its protein is CASRTTGTPGLYGYTF. The chain carries TRBV5-1 and TRBJ1-2; tentative D call: TRBD1 (6 bases). The CDR3 length is 16 residues. In germline, CDR1 is SGHRS, CDR2 YFSETQ. The V and J ends lost 5 bases and 5 bases respectively, with 22 bases between them.

The chain couples TRBV4-1 to TRBJ1-2; tentatively, D is TRBD1 (6 bases). The V gene lost 4 bases and the J gene lost 0 bases, with 12 bases spanning the gap. The CDR3 loop spans 15 amino acids. The germline CDR1 and CDR2 sequences are MGHRA and YSYEKL. The CDR3 here is CASSLRTASNYGYTF. In DNA, the CDR3 is TGCGCCAGCAGCCTACGGACAGCTTCTAACTATGGCTACACCTTC.

This chain connects TRBV2 to TRBJ2-7; no clear D gene. The CDR3 runs 14 residues. The V gene's germline CDR1 is SNHLY and CDR2 FYNNEI. The V end was cut by 8 bases, the J end by 6 bases, with 20 bases between. The CDR3 DNA follows: TGTGCCAGCGGCCAATTAGGCCCTATATCCGAGCAGTACTTC. Translation: CASGQLGPISEQYF.

V is TRBV4-2 and J is TRBJ2-1, with 8 bases fitting TRBD2. V shed 3 bases, J shed 5 bases, and the junction held 9 bases outside the gene matches. This CDR3 comprises 16 residues. Germline values: CDR1 LGHNA, CDR2 YNFKEQ. In DNA, the CDR3 is TGTGCCAGCAGCCAGGCCACCGGGACTAGGAACAATGAGCAGTTCTTC. Its translation: CASSQATGTRNNEQFF.

This clone was observed a few times. Other DNA sequences in this sample translate to the same CDR3. V and J are TRBV5-1 and TRBJ1-1; no clear D. V lost 5 bases and J 5 bases, leaving 13 bases between the germline ends. Germline V gene lookup returns CDR1 SGHRS and CDR2 YFSETQ. CDR3 length equals 13 residues. The CDR3 nucleotides are TGCGCCAGCAGGCGTGGGATTGATACTGAAGCTTTCTTT. Its protein is CASRRGIDTEAFF.

J is TRBJ1-1 and V is TRBV4-1; D gene unclear. Trimming removed 3 bases from V and 5 bases from J, with 7 bases in between. The germline CDR1 and CDR2 sequences are MGHRA and YSYEKL. This CDR3 comprises 12 residues. CDR3 nucleotides: TGCGCCAGCAGCCACGTAGGAACTGAAGCTTTCTTT. Translated: CASSHVGTEAFF.

The chain couples TRBV3-1 (or the pseudogene TRBV3-2) to TRBJ2-7; TRBD1 matches 8 bases. The CDR3 spans 13 residues. Per germline, CDR1 LGHDT and CDR2 YNNKEL (reference sequence). V gave up 4 bases and J gave up 5 bases; unmatched junction bases: 4. The CDR3 sequence: CASSPDREHEQYF. The CDR3 coding sequence is TGTGCCAGCAGCCCGGACAGGGAGCACGAGCAGTACTTC.